The 2 T cell receptor beta chains presented below share a single source sample, sequenced in a study of blood T cell repertoires in COVID-19. The assay was immunoSEQ multiplex PCR, and TCRdb's table has in-frame clones only and misses some. Of about 99,000 clones detected, about four fifths appear once; the ten largest clones hold about 3.6%. The sequenced sample consisted of peripheral blood. These receptors came from a woman of 80 years or more with active or convalescent COVID-19.

The rearrangement links TRBV2 to TRBJ1-3; the D gene is possibly TRBD1 (5 bases). The CDR3 runs 15 residues. Germline V CDR1 and CDR2: SNHLY, FYNNEI. V lost 8 bases, J lost 0 bases, and 14 bases lay in between. CDR3 region: CASRDSPSSGNTIYF. For the CDR3, the DNA is TGTGCCAGCCGAGACAGCCCATCCTCTGGAAACACCATATATTTT.

This rearrangement joins TRBV10-3 to TRBJ1-3; 8 nucleotides align to TRBD1. The CDR3 is made up of 14 amino acids. Germline trimming cut 3 bases from V and 4 bases from J; bases unmatched to any gene: 2. CDR1 is ENHRY and CDR2 is SYGVKD in the germline V gene. DNA for the CDR3: TGTGCCATCAGTGACCGGGACAGGGGAAACACCATATATTTT. This codes for CAISDRDRGNTIYF.